This TCR beta chain came from a study of cytomegalovirus exposure and HLA in healthy donors. About the study: The platform used for the 120 or so validation repertoires matched that of the roughly 700 first-cohort repertoires, a later analysis reported. Study findings and constraints: Three CMV-associated chains were confirmed in vitro to be specific for CMV antigens. Reported results showed that the classifier diagnosed cytomegalovirus status with high specificity and sensitivity.

The data were produced by immunoSEQ multiplex PCR, yet TCRdb's version contains in-frame clones alone and is incomplete. This table has roughly 250,000 clones, 87% appearing once. Trimming cost V 1 base and J 6 bases, with 11 bases left between them. Germline assignment: CDR1 SGHRS and CDR2 YFSETQ. This CDR3 contains 14 residues. This clone was picked up one time. Its antigen is undetermined. This TCR was sampled from a man aged 18-30 years in good health and CMV-seronegative. The genes are TRBV5-1 and TRBJ2-1; D is undetermined. Sequencing was done on a sample of PBMCs. The CDR3 region has the DNA TGCGCCAGCAGCTTGCTAGAGAGAGTCAATGAGCAGTTCTTC. This encodes CASSLLERVNEQFF.